One sample yielded the 18 T cell receptor beta chains listed below, sequenced in a study of molecular identifiers for immune sequencing clone quantification. Via MiXCR, TCRdb re-called the PCR reads, giving one row per CDR3 protein. The table has about half a million distinct CDR3 sequences, roughly 23% seen once. Sequenced sample: naive CD8+ T cells from blood, with Jurkat cell RNA spiked in. Noted subset: FACS-sorted CD8+CD4-CCR7+CD45RA+ naive T cells. The receptors derive from a human donor in good health. Some libraries in this study had Jurkat cell RNA spiked in.

At least ten counts were recorded for this clonotype. CDR3 region: CASSPPVPMNTEAFF. The CDR3, as DNA: TGTGCCAGCAGCCCACCGGTGCCAATGAACACTGAAGCTTTCTTT. This chain links TRBV7-9 with TRBJ1-1; D unresolved. This CDR3 has 15 amino acids. Germline CDR1 is SEHNR and CDR2 is FQNEAQ (reference sequence). The V and J ends lost 5 bases and 0 bases respectively, with 13 bases between them. Based on the CDR3 plus reference TRBV7-9 and TRBJ1-1, the full variable domain is DTGVSQNPRHKITKRGQNVTFRCDPISEHNRLYWYRQTLGQGPEFLTYFQNEAQLEKSRLLSDRFSAERPKGSFSTLEIQRTEQGDSAMYLCASSPPVPMNTEAFFGQGTRLTVV.

This clonotype was picked up a small number of times. V gene TRBV5-3 combines with J gene TRBJ2-7; D not certain. TRBV5-3 counts as an open reading frame of uncertain function. Trimming shortened V by 8 bases and J by 3 bases, and 18 bases separated the two germline ends. CDR3 length: 14 residues. The CDR3 DNA sequence: TGTGCCAGCAGCGCGACACGCGAGTTCTACGAGCAGTACTTC. This codes for CASSATREFYEQYF.

With respect to this clonotype: A much larger clone lies one base from this, so it may be a read error. The chain has TRBV7-2 and TRBJ2-7; D not certain. The CDR3 runs 12 residues. Trimming pared 5 bases from V and 6 bases from J, leaving 11 bases between. The V gene's germline CDR1 is SGHTA and CDR2 FQGNSA. CDR3 region: CASSPAPGEQYV. DNA for the CDR3: TGTGCCAGCAGCCCTGCCCCCGGCGAGCAGTACGTC.

The rearrangement joins TRBV4-3 to TRBJ1-2, with 9 bases aligning to TRBD1. V shed 0 bases, J shed 3 bases, and the junction held 14 bases outside the gene matches. The CDR3 has 19 residues. CDR1 is LGHNA, CDR2 YSLEER, per germline. The CDR3 bases are TGCGCCAGCAGCCAAGATTCGACGGGACAGGGAGTGGGGGACTATGGCTACACCTTC. Translated, it gives CASSQDSTGQGVGDYGYTF.

To note about this clonotype: A much larger clone sits a single nucleotide away, making a read error possible. This chain links TRBV2 with TRBJ2-1; TRBD1 might be the D (6 bases). The CDR3 runs to 11 residues. V was pared by 11 bases and J by 8 bases, with 13 bases between. Germline CDR1 reads SNHLY; CDR2 reads FYNNEI. CDR3 bases: TGTGCCGGATGGGGGCTCGATGAGCAGTTCTTC. Translation: CAGWGLDEQFF.

V gene TRBV7-2 combines with J gene TRBJ2-1; 8 positions agree with TRBD2. V gave up 5 bases and J gave up 5 bases; unmatched junction bases: 11. The V gene's germline CDR1 is SGHTA and CDR2 FQGNSA. This CDR3 has 16 residues. The DNA of the CDR3 is TGTGCCAGCAGCCTAATGGGCGGGAGGTATGACAATGAGCAGTTCTTC. This encodes CASSLMGGRYDNEQFF.

The table lists this clonotype with many counts. This chain connects TRBV27 to TRBJ2-5, with 9 bases that match TRBD2. V shed 5 bases, J shed 1 base, and the junction held 14 bases outside the gene matches. Germline CDR1 is MNHEY and CDR2 is SMNVEV (reference sequence). The CDR3 length is 18 residues. This CDR3 reads CASSIHYGGSGSQETQYF. The CDR3 DNA is TGTGCCAGCAGTATCCACTACGGGGGTAGCGGGAGCCAAGAGACCCAGTACTTC.

The rearrangement uses TRBV4-3 and TRBJ2-7; TRBD1 agrees at 9 bases. The length of the CDR3 is 14 residues. Germline values: CDR1 LGHNA, CDR2 YSLEER. V shed 3 bases, J shed 5 bases, and the junction held 5 bases outside the gene matches. CDR3 DNA sequence: TGCGCCAGCAGCCAGGGGACAGGGCGCGACGAGCAGTACTTC. This sequence encodes CASSQGTGRDEQYF.

The chain couples TRBV21-1 to TRBJ1-5; TRBD1, the table's D call, was not compared with the DNA. TRBV21-1 counts as a pseudogene. CDR3 length: 18 residues. In nucleotides, the CDR3 is TGTGCCAGCAGCAAAGCCGCTCTAAATGACAGGGCAGGTCAGCCCCAGCATTTT. Translation: CASSKAALNDRAGQPQHF.

There are many counts of this clonotype. The V call is TRBV7-2, the J call TRBJ2-3, with no clear D. The V gene's germline CDR1 is SGHTA and CDR2 FQGNSA. V was trimmed by 4 bases and J by 1 base, leaving 12 bases between them. The CDR3 runs 15 residues. CDR3 region: CASSWERRGTDTQYF. The CDR3 DNA reads TGTGCCAGCAGCTGGGAACGGAGAGGCACAGATACGCAGTATTTT.

The chain has TRBV18 and TRBJ1-1, with TRBD1 matching 7 bases. In germline, CDR1 is KGHSH, CDR2 LQKENI. V shed 2 bases and J 1 base; nucleotides not matched to a gene: 7. This CDR3 spans 16 amino acids. DNA for the CDR3: TGTGCCAGCTCACCAATATCGACAGGGCCGAACACTGAAGCTTTCTTT. Translating it yields CASSPISTGPNTEAFF.

This clonotype was recorded a few times. The chain couples TRBV15 to TRBJ2-2; D perhaps matches TRBD1 (6 bases). Trimming stripped 0 bases from V and 7 bases from J, with 12 bases between. CDR1 and CDR2 from the germline V gene are LNHNV and YYDKDF (reference sequence). This CDR3 has 15 amino acids. The CDR3 DNA reads TGTGCCACCAGCAGAGATAACAGGGTGGTCGGGGAGCTGTTTTTT. It codes for CATSRDNRVVGELFF.

This clonotype was seen more than once but under ten times. The V and J genes are TRBV27 and TRBJ2-3; D uncertain. The length of the CDR3 is 14 residues. V was clipped by 3 bases and J by 2 bases, with 9 bases between them. From germline, CDR1 is MNHEY and CDR2 SMNVEV (reference sequence). DNA for the CDR3: TGTGCCAGCAGTTTTTGGAGTCACACAGATACGCAGTATTTT. Its protein is CASSFWSHTDTQYF.

J is TRBJ2-7 and V is TRBV28; TRBD2 matches 7 bases. The CDR3 sequence is 16 residues long. V lost 5 bases to trimming and J lost 0 bases; unmatched junction nucleotides: 10. Germline V lookup: CDR1 MDHEN, CDR2 SYDVKM. The CDR3 DNA sequence: TGTGCCAGCAGTCCCCGAAGCGGGACTAACTCCTACGAGCAGTACTTC. Its protein is CASSPRSGTNSYEQYF.

In regard to this clonotype: This may be a read error: a much more frequent sequence differs by one nucleotide. The chain links TRBV7-9 to TRBJ2-5; TRBD1 matches at 8 bases. The CDR3 totals 15 residues. Losses at the gene ends were 4 bases for V and 5 bases for J; bases not matched to a gene: 9. Germline assignment: CDR1 SEHNR and CDR2 FQNEAQ (reference sequence). CDR3 residues: CASSSSQGARETQYF. CDR3 DNA: TGTGCCAGCAGCTCCTCCCAGGGGGCGCGGGAGACCCAGTACTTC. The complete variable domain, with remaining parts taken from reference TRBV7-9 and TRBJ2-5, reads DTGVSQNPRHKITKRGQNVTFRCDPISEHNRLYWYRQTLGQGPEFLTYFQNEAQLEKSRLLSDRFSAERPKGSFSTLEIQRTEQGDSAMYLCASSSSQGARETQYFGPGTRLLVL.

A few counts support this clonotype. One end of the junction is discordant with germline, which a read error may explain. The genes are TRBV28 and TRBJ2-3; 13 bases align to TRBD2. The CDR3 extends over 19 amino acids. The V gene's germline CDR1 is MDHEN and CDR2 SYDVKM. The CDR3 protein is CASSGRGGTSGTLLDTQYF. CDR3 DNA sequence: TGTGCTAGCAGTGGCAGGGGGGGGACTAGCGGGACCTTATTGGATACGCAGTATTTT.

Turning to this clonotype: No conserved phenylalanine or tryptophan ends this CDR3, so it is likely a read error. The chain carries TRBV20-1 and TRBJ2-7, with 10 bases lining up with TRBD1. The CDR3 contains 13 residues. After removal of 3 bases from V and 3 bases from J, the junction contained 2 bases not matched to a gene. Looked up from germline, CDR1 is DFQATT and CDR2 is SNEGSKA (reference sequence). The CDR3 region is CSARRTGGYEQYL. CDR3 coding DNA: TGCAGTGCTAGGAGGACAGGGGGCTACGAGCAGTACCTC.

This clonotype showed up just a few times. This rearrangement joins TRBV19 to TRBJ2-7; 8 positions match TRBD1. The CDR3 totals 15 residues. V was clipped by 4 bases and J by 0 bases; unmatched bases: 5. Germline V gene sequence: CDR1 LNHDA, CDR2 SQIVND (reference sequence). CDR3 residues: CASSTGTGISYEQYF. CDR3 in DNA: TGTGCCAGTAGTACCGGGACAGGTATCTCCTACGAGCAGTACTTC. Filled out from reference TRBV19 and TRBJ2-7, the complete variable domain reads DGGITQSPKYLFRKEGQNVTLSCEQNLNHDAMYWYRQDPGQGLRLIYYSQIVNDFQKGDIAEGYSVSREKKESFPLTVTSAQKNPTAFYLCASSTGTGISYEQYFGPGTRLTVT.